This T cell receptor beta chain was obtained from a study of cytomegalovirus exposure and HLA in healthy donors. Overall study: In a later analysis, the roughly 110 validation repertoires were reported to have used the same platform as the 600 to 800 first-cohort repertoires. Overall study results and limits: Among TCR beta chains, those listed as cytomegalovirus-associated numbered around 180.

With regard to this clone: Its specificity is not known.

The table came from immunoSEQ multiplex PCR; TCRdb's copy has only in-frame clones and leaves some out. Here the sample spans approximately 76,000 clones, roughly 95% being singletons. Separate from the roughly 710-subject first cohort, the roughly 120-subject validation cohort was the one that the donors belonged to. The sample comprised PBMCs. The receptor was derived from a woman younger than 30 in good health and CMV-seropositive.

CDR3 amino acids: CASSLAGTGGGNTEAFF. The CDR3 DNA reads as TGCGCCAGCAGCTTGGCGGGGACAGGGGGTGGAAACACTGAAGCTTTCTTT. The V gene is TRBV5-1, the J gene TRBJ1-1; 11 bases are a match to TRBD1. Germline CDR1 and CDR2: SGHRS and YFSETQ. The CDR3 has 17 amino acids. V dropped 0 bases and J dropped 2; count of bases not matched to a gene: 6. The full variable domain, in which reference TRBV5-1 and TRBJ1-1 provide the parts outside the CDR3, is KAGVTQTPRYLIKTRGQQVTLSCSPISGHRSVSWYQQTPGQGLQFLFEYFSETQRNKGNFPGRFSGRQFSNSRSEMNVSTLELGDSALYLCASSLAGTGGGNTEAFFGQGTRLTVV.